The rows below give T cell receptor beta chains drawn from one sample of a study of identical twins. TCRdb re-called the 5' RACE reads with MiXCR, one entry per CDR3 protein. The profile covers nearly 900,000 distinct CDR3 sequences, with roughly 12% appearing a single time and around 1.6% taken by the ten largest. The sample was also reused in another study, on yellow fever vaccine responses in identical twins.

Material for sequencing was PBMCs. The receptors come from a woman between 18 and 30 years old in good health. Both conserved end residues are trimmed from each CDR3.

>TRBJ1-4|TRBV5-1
ASSSIPGTQNEKLF
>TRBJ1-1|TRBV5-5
ASRRQGTTEAF
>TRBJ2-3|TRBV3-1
ASSPRTASTDTQY
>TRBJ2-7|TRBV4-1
ASSQGTTSSYEQY
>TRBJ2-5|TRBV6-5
ASSSTKLSGRGEETQY
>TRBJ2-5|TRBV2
ASSDGNQETQY
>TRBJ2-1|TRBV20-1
SASNGLAGPNEQF
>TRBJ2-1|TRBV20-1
SVIRGNEQF
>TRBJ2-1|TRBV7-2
ASSGRTSGGAIEQF
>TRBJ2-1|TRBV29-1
SVEALRTRDNEQF
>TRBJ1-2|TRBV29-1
SVGTGYGYT
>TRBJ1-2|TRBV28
ASSLVTPSYGYT
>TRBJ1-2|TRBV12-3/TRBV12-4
ASSLGGHKYYGYT
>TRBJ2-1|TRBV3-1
ASRDLLYEQF
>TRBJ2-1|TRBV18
ASSPRTGLGYEQF
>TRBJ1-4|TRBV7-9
ASSLSGPNEKLF
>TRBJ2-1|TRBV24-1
ATRRREEGEQF
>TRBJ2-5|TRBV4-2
ASSHATSGGLKTQY
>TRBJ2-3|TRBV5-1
ASSYDSGGLTDTQY
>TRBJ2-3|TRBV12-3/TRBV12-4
ASAPSGSWDTQY
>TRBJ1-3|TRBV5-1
ASSLERGRGNTIY
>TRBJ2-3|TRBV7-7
ASSPSGLVDTQY
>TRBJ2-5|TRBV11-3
ASSFIKKGVETQY
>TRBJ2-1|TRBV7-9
ASSLAVTHRYNEQF
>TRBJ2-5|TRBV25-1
ASSEGRAEETQY
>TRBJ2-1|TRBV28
ASSPDTAYNEQF
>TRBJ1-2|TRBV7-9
ASSLVGRGWAYGYT
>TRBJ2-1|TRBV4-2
ASSQDRGRAIEQF
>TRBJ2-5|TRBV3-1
ASSQEGRSLYQETQY
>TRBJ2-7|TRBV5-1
ASSFSGMYEQY
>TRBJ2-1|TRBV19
ASSTGLAGGPAYNEQF
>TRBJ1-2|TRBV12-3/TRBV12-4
ASRNGTAIYGYT
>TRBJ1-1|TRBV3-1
ASSQGAGQPEAF
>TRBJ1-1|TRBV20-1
SARAPDRGDEAF
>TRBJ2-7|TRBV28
ASSQKGAGAYEQY
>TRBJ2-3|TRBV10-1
ASSDERGSTDTQY
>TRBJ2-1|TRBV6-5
ASSSRGTNNEQF